A selection of T cell receptor beta chains follows, all from one sample in a study of T-cell memory formation after mild COVID-19. TCRdb re-called the 5' RACE reads with MiXCR, one entry per CDR3 protein. The sample records just over 300,000 distinct CDR3 sequences, just under 20% being singletons. Input material: PBMCs or a T cell subset sorted from them (not recorded which). The origin of the receptors is a man younger than 35 who had mild COVID-19 (a few samples of this study predate the infection). Cell type and time point are not known. Each CDR3 is given with its conserved first and last residue. The D gene is left open where the match is weak. Expanded clones are given a class, and other clones once, few, many or no size at all.

cdr3_aa: CASSLERNQPQHF
cdr3_nt: TGTGCCAGCAGCTTAGAACGCAATCAGCCCCAGCATTTT
v_call: TRBV5-8
j_call: TRBJ1-5
clone_size: -
d_call: -

cdr3_aa: CASSFTENTGELFF
cdr3_nt: TGTGCCAGCAGCTTTACAGAGAACACCGGGGAGCTGTTTTTT
v_call: TRBV7-6
j_call: TRBJ2-2
clone_size: few
d_call: -

cdr3_aa: CASRTSGLLHTQYF
cdr3_nt: TGCGCCAGCCGGACTAGCGGCCTTCTCCATACGCAGTATTTT
v_call: TRBV5-1
j_call: TRBJ2-3
clone_size: -
d_call: TRBD2

cdr3_aa: CASSLDSGVSANEKLFF
cdr3_nt: TGCGCCAGCAGCTTGGACTCAGGGGTCAGCGCTAATGAAAAACTGTTTTTT
v_call: TRBV5-1
j_call: TRBJ1-4
clone_size: few
d_call: -

cdr3_aa: CSVSRDREFGYGYTF
cdr3_nt: TGCAGCGTTTCCCGGGACAGGGAATTTGGCTATGGCTACACCTTC
v_call: TRBV29-1
j_call: TRBJ1-2
clone_size: few
d_call: TRBD1

cdr3_aa: CSARGWVNTEAFF
cdr3_nt: TGCAGTGCTAGAGGATGGGTGAACACTGAAGCTTTCTTT
v_call: TRBV20-1
j_call: TRBJ1-1
clone_size: -
d_call: -

cdr3_aa: CATSPPWGANTGELFF
cdr3_nt: TGTGCCACCAGTCCTCCATGGGGGGCGAACACCGGGGAGCTGTTTTTT
v_call: TRBV24-1
j_call: TRBJ2-2
clone_size: -
d_call: -

cdr3_aa: CASSPRSTGELFF
cdr3_nt: TGTGCCAGCAGCCCTCGAAGCACCGGGGAGCTGTTTTTT
v_call: TRBV12-3/TRBV12-4
j_call: TRBJ2-2
clone_size: few
d_call: -

cdr3_aa: CSARNPTQGQPQHF
cdr3_nt: TGCAGTGCTAGAAACCCAACACAGGGGCAGCCCCAGCATTTT
v_call: TRBV20-1
j_call: TRBJ1-5
clone_size: few
d_call: TRBD1

cdr3_aa: CASSQDQILRAGGEGEKLFF
cdr3_nt: TGCGCCAGCAGCCAAGATCAAATATTGCGGGCAGGGGGCGAGGGTGAAAAACTGTTTTTT
v_call: TRBV4-3
j_call: TRBJ1-4
clone_size: -
d_call: TRBD1

cdr3_aa: CASSFSRTDTQYF
cdr3_nt: TGTGCCAGCAGCTTTTCCAGAACAGATACGCAGTATTTT
v_call: TRBV27
j_call: TRBJ2-3
clone_size: many
d_call: -

cdr3_aa: CASSSTGAYGYTF
cdr3_nt: TGTGCCAGCAGCTCGACAGGAGCGTATGGCTACACCTTC
v_call: TRBV7-8
j_call: TRBJ1-2
clone_size: few
d_call: -

cdr3_aa: CSARGGHQNTEAFF
cdr3_nt: TGCAGTGCTAGAGGCGGACACCAGAACACTGAAGCTTTCTTT
v_call: TRBV20-1
j_call: TRBJ1-1
clone_size: few
d_call: -

cdr3_aa: CASSPPDRTLTGELFF
cdr3_nt: TGTGCCAGCTCACCTCCGGACCGCACACTGACCGGGGAGCTGTTTTTT
v_call: TRBV18
j_call: TRBJ2-2
clone_size: -
d_call: -

cdr3_aa: CSARDFRSNQPQHF
cdr3_nt: TGCAGTGCCCGGGACTTCCGGAGCAATCAGCCCCAGCATTTT
v_call: TRBV20-1
j_call: TRBJ1-5
clone_size: few
d_call: -

cdr3_aa: CASSQTPPGVGNIQYF
cdr3_nt: TGCGCCAGCAGTCAAACCCCCCCCGGGGTGGGCAACATTCAGTACTTC
v_call: TRBV23-1
j_call: TRBJ2-4
clone_size: few
d_call: -

cdr3_aa: CSAIRGHGKETQYF
cdr3_nt: TGCAGTGCTATCCGGGGGCACGGTAAAGAGACCCAGTACTTC
v_call: TRBV20-1
j_call: TRBJ2-5
clone_size: -
d_call: -

cdr3_aa: CASSPRAGEGNQPQHF
cdr3_nt: TGTGCCAGCAGTCCCCGCGCGGGCGAAGGCAATCAGCCCCAGCATTTT
v_call: TRBV12-3/TRBV12-4
j_call: TRBJ1-5
clone_size: -
d_call: -

cdr3_aa: CASSAPTDTQYF
cdr3_nt: TGTGCCAGCAGTGCGCCCACAGATACGCAGTATTTT
v_call: TRBV27
j_call: TRBJ2-3
clone_size: -
d_call: -

cdr3_aa: CASSLVGGTGGVYEQYF
cdr3_nt: TGTGCCAGCAGCTTAGTCGGCGGGACAGGGGGAGTCTACGAGCAGTACTTC
v_call: TRBV7-9
j_call: TRBJ2-7
clone_size: few
d_call: TRBD1

cdr3_aa: CSTGTSGEQFF
cdr3_nt: TGCAGTACCGGGACTAGCGGGGAGCAGTTCTTC
v_call: TRBV20-1
j_call: TRBJ2-1
clone_size: few
d_call: TRBD2

cdr3_aa: CSVCVGTVGETQYF
cdr3_nt: TGCAGCGTGTGTGTGGGGACAGTTGGGGAGACCCAGTACTTC
v_call: TRBV29-1
j_call: TRBJ2-5
clone_size: few
d_call: TRBD1

cdr3_aa: CASSLAGYTQYF
cdr3_nt: TGTGCCAGCAGTTTGGCGGGGTATACGCAGTATTTT
v_call: TRBV12-3/TRBV12-4
j_call: TRBJ2-3
clone_size: -
d_call: -

cdr3_aa: CSAWDSANTGELFF
cdr3_nt: TGCAGTGCTTGGGACTCTGCGAACACCGGGGAGCTGTTTTTT
v_call: TRBV20-1
j_call: TRBJ2-2
clone_size: -
d_call: -

cdr3_aa: CASRNEQYTYGYTF
cdr3_nt: TGTGCCAGCAGGAATGAACAGTATACCTATGGCTACACCTTC
v_call: TRBV13
j_call: TRBJ1-2
clone_size: many
d_call: -

cdr3_aa: CASRQEGIQYF
cdr3_nt: TGTGCCAGCAGACAGGAGGGCATTCAGTACTTC
v_call: TRBV12-3/TRBV12-4
j_call: TRBJ2-4
clone_size: few
d_call: -

cdr3_aa: CASSFGQGLTSYEQYF
cdr3_nt: TGTGCCAGCAGTTTCGGGCAGGGGCTAACTTCCTACGAGCAGTACTTC
v_call: TRBV12-3/TRBV12-4
j_call: TRBJ2-7
clone_size: few
d_call: -

cdr3_aa: CASSPGGRGGTDTQYF
cdr3_nt: TGTGCCAGCAGCCCAGGCGGTCGCGGGGGCACAGATACGCAGTATTTT
v_call: TRBV7-2
j_call: TRBJ2-3
clone_size: many
d_call: -

cdr3_aa: CATRGAEGRPGNYGYTF
cdr3_nt: TGTGCCACCAGGGGGGCCGAAGGACGGCCTGGGAACTATGGCTACACCTTC
v_call: TRBV24-1
j_call: TRBJ1-2
clone_size: -
d_call: -

cdr3_aa: CASALGGGNQPQHF
cdr3_nt: TGCGCCAGCGCACTGGGGGGGGGCAATCAGCCCCAGCATTTT
v_call: TRBV4-1
j_call: TRBJ1-5
clone_size: few
d_call: -

cdr3_aa: CASSWPSWETYNEQFF
cdr3_nt: TGTGCCAGCAGCTGGCCGTCGTGGGAGACCTACAATGAGCAGTTCTTC
v_call: TRBV7-2
j_call: TRBJ2-1
clone_size: few
d_call: -

cdr3_aa: CASSPDADTQYF
cdr3_nt: TGTGCCAGCAGTCCGGACGCAGATACGCAGTATTTT
v_call: TRBV6-2/TRBV6-3
j_call: TRBJ2-3
clone_size: -
d_call: -

cdr3_aa: CASTITDTQYF
cdr3_nt: TGTGCCAGCACAATCACAGATACGCAGTATTTT
v_call: TRBV25-1
j_call: TRBJ2-3
clone_size: -
d_call: -

cdr3_aa: CASSQGGDRGNIQYF
cdr3_nt: TGCGCCAGCAGCCAAGGAGGGGACAGGGGTAACATTCAGTACTTC
v_call: TRBV4-3
j_call: TRBJ2-4
clone_size: -
d_call: TRBD1

cdr3_aa: CASGPSRTRTDTQYF
cdr3_nt: TGTGCCAGCGGCCCCAGTCGAACTCGCACAGATACGCAGTATTTT
v_call: TRBV3-1
j_call: TRBJ2-3
clone_size: few
d_call: -

cdr3_aa: CASSLGSIVQETQYF
cdr3_nt: TGTGCCAGCAGCCTGGGCTCTATCGTCCAAGAGACCCAGTACTTC
v_call: TRBV7-9
j_call: TRBJ2-5
clone_size: few
d_call: -

cdr3_aa: CASSEARGREQFF
cdr3_nt: TGTGCCAGCAGTGAAGCGCGCGGCCGGGAGCAGTTCTTC
v_call: TRBV6-1
j_call: TRBJ2-1
clone_size: -
d_call: -

cdr3_aa: CATQGGLGYTF
cdr3_nt: TGCGCCACCCAAGGGGGGCTTGGCTACACCTTC
v_call: TRBV4-1
j_call: TRBJ1-2
clone_size: -
d_call: -

cdr3_aa: CASSTGTSTIETQYF
cdr3_nt: TGTGCCAGCAGCACCGGGACTAGCACGATAGAGACCCAGTACTTC
v_call: TRBV12-3/TRBV12-4
j_call: TRBJ2-5
clone_size: -
d_call: TRBD2

cdr3_aa: CASSQDDGASTDTQYF
cdr3_nt: TGTGCCAGCAGCCAAGATGACGGGGCGAGCACAGATACGCAGTATTTT
v_call: TRBV4-2
j_call: TRBJ2-3
clone_size: -
d_call: -

cdr3_aa: CASRLAGEVETQYF
cdr3_nt: TGTGCCAGCAGGCTAGCGGGGGAGGTGGAGACCCAGTACTTC
v_call: TRBV7-6
j_call: TRBJ2-5
clone_size: few
d_call: TRBD2

cdr3_aa: CASSELRSYNEQFF
cdr3_nt: TGTGCCAGCAGTGAACTCCGCTCCTACAATGAGCAGTTCTTC
v_call: TRBV2
j_call: TRBJ2-1
clone_size: -
d_call: -

cdr3_aa: CASSQGPVNTEAFF
cdr3_nt: TGCGCCAGCAGCCAGGGGCCAGTGAACACTGAAGCTTTCTTT
v_call: TRBV5-1
j_call: TRBJ1-1
clone_size: few
d_call: -

cdr3_aa: CASLHPGRQATEAFF
cdr3_nt: TGTGCCAGCCTCCACCCGGGCCGACAGGCCACTGAAGCTTTCTTT
v_call: TRBV7-9
j_call: TRBJ1-1
clone_size: -
d_call: -

cdr3_aa: CSAPEGDRKKLFF
cdr3_nt: TGCAGTGCTCCCGAGGGGGACAGAAAAAAACTGTTTTTT
v_call: TRBV20-1
j_call: TRBJ1-4
clone_size: few
d_call: TRBD1

cdr3_aa: CASSDTLDSGNTIYF
cdr3_nt: TGTGCCAGCAGTGATACCCTTGACTCTGGAAACACCATATATTTT
v_call: TRBV2
j_call: TRBJ1-3
clone_size: -
d_call: -

cdr3_aa: CASSQEPTSGGAREQFF
cdr3_nt: TGCGCCAGCAGCCAAGAACCGACTAGCGGGGGGGCACGTGAGCAGTTCTTC
v_call: TRBV4-1
j_call: TRBJ2-1
clone_size: few
d_call: TRBD2

cdr3_aa: CASSLPDQPQHF
cdr3_nt: TGTGCCAGCAGTTTACCAGATCAGCCCCAGCATTTT
v_call: TRBV12-3/TRBV12-4
j_call: TRBJ1-5
clone_size: few
d_call: -

cdr3_aa: CASSGLGVKANTEAFF
cdr3_nt: TGCGCCAGCAGCGGGCTAGGCGTCAAGGCGAACACTGAAGCTTTCTTT
v_call: TRBV4-1
j_call: TRBJ1-1
clone_size: -
d_call: -

cdr3_aa: CASGLPSGAYNEQFF
cdr3_nt: TGTGCTAGTGGTTTGCCTAGCGGAGCATACAATGAGCAGTTCTTC
v_call: TRBV12-5
j_call: TRBJ2-1
clone_size: few
d_call: TRBD2

cdr3_aa: CASRDFKKANTIYF
cdr3_nt: TGTGCCAGCAGGGATTTCAAAAAAGCTAACACCATATATTTT
v_call: TRBV11-2
j_call: TRBJ1-3
clone_size: -
d_call: -

cdr3_aa: CASSLYGSTGYGYTF
cdr3_nt: TGTGCCAGCAGCTTGTATGGCTCTACCGGGTATGGCTACACCTTC
v_call: TRBV5-6
j_call: TRBJ1-2
clone_size: -
d_call: -

cdr3_aa: CASSQWGPGSPSTDTQYF
cdr3_nt: TGCGCCAGCAGTCAATGGGGACCAGGGTCCCCGAGCACAGATACGCAGTATTTT
v_call: TRBV23-1
j_call: TRBJ2-3
clone_size: -
d_call: -